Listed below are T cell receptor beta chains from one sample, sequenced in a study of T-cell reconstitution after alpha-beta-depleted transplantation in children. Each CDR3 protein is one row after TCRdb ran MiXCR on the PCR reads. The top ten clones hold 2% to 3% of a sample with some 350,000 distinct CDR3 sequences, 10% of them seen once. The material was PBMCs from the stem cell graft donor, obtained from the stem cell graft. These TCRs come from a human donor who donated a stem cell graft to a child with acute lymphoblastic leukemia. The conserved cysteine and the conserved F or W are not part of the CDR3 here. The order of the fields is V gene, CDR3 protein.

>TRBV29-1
SVEDMRQGTTYEQY
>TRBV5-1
ASSVRGHSEAF
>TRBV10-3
AISESGQGGPYNEQF
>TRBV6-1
ASSEWQASTDTQY
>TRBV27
ASSSLASGSYEQY
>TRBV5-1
ASSLGTAENSPLH
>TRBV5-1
ASSPPGLAGGSEQF
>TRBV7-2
ASSLVGAGVSDTQY
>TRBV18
ASSPTGTGGSEAF
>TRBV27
ASSLYIPGEQF
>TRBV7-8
ASSLVRLGAYNEQF
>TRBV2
ASRELAQDTQY
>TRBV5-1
ASSPVAGRYGYT
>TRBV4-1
ASSQDGAGNTEAF
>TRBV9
ASRGGPNTDTQY
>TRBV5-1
ASSFSWSPTREQY
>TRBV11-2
ASSFGGGAVRPYNEQF
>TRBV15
ATSRGQGLSNTGELF
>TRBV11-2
ASSPLGLRGRTNTEAF
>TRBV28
ASRPLTTHNEQF
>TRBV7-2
ASSPPGNTEAF
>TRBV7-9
ASSSLEYQGRGTEAF
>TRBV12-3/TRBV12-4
ASSIVGVPEAF
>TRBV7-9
ASSPGTHRNNEQF
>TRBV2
ASSETSGRETQY
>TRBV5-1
ASSAGPVRIGNEQF